This TCR beta chain comes out of a study of T cell responses to AZD1222 COVID-19 vaccine. The CDR3 extends over 15 amino acids. Produced via immunoSEQ multiplex PCR; TCRdb's table is partial and in-frame only. In the table there are 160,000 or so clones, roughly 90% of which are singletons. As to this clone: Additional DNA sequences in this sample encode the identical CDR3.

This sample comprised peripheral blood, obtained on day 0 of AZD1222 vaccination. The source is an adult in good health. The chain combines TRBV21-1 with TRBJ1-3. TRBV21-1 is assigned pseudogene status. The DNA for the CDR3 is TGTGCCAGCAGCCTCAGGACCTTCTCTGGAAACACCATATATTTT. Translation gives CASSLRTFSGNTIYF.